This T cell receptor beta chain was profiled in a study of OX40 agonist ivuxolimab in advanced cancers. General study findings and limits: At doses 0.1 to 3.0 mg/kg, CD4+ and CD8+ clones expanded.

Produced via immunoSEQ multiplex PCR; TCRdb's table is partial and in-frame only. The sample lists some 19,000 clones, about 88% occurring once. Note on this clone: The antigen remains undetermined.

In germline, CDR1 is SGHAT, CDR2 FQNNGV. With 6 bases removed from V and 1 base from J, the gap between germline ends came to 9 bases. The CDR3 has 13 amino acids. Sequenced material: CD4+ or CD8+ T cells sorted from blood, taken in a trial of the OX40 agonist ivuxolimab. The receptor comes from an adult with an advanced solid tumor such as melanoma, head and neck, liver or kidney cancer. The chain joins TRBV11-2 to TRBJ1-1; D gene uncertain. The CDR3 loop is CASRSRGNTEAFF. The CDR3 region has the DNA TGTGCCAGCAGATCCAGAGGGAACACTGAAGCTTTCTTT.